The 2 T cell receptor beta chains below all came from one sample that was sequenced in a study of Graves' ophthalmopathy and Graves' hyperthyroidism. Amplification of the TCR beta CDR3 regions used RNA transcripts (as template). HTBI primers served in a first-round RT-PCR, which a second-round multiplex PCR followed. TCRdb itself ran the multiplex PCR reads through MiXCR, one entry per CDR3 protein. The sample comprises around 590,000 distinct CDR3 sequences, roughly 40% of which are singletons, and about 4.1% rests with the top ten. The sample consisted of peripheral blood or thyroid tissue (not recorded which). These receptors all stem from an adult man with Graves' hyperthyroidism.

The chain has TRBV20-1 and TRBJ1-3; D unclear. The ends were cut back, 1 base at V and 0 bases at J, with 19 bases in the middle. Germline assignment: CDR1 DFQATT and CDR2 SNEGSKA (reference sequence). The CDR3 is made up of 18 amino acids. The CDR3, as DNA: TGCAGTGCTAGAGTGAACACCTTTTCAGAACCCTCTGGAAACACCATATATTTT. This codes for CSARVNTFSEPSGNTIYF.

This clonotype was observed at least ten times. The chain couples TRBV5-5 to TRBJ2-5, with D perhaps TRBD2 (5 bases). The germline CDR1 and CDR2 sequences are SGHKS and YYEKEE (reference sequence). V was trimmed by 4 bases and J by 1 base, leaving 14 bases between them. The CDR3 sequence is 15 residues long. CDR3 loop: CASSQRVGVQETQYF. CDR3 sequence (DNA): TGTGCCAGCAGCCAGAGGGTCGGGGTCCAAGAGACCCAGTACTTC.